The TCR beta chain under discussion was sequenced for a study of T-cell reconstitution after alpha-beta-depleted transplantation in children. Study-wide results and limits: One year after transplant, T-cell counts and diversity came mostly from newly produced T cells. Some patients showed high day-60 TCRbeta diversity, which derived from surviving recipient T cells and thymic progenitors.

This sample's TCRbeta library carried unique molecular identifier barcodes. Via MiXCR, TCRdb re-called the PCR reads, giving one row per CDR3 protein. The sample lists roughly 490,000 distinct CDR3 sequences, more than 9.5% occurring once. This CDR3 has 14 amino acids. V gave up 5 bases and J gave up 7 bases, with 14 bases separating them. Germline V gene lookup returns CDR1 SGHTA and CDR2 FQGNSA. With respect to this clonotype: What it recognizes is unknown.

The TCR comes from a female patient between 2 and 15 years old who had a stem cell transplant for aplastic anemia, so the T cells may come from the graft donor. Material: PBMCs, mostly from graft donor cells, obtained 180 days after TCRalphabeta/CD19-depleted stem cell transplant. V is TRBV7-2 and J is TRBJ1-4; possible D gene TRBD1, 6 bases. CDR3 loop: CASSPYRDGEKLFF. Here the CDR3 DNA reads TGTGCCAGCAGCCCCTACAGGGACGGTGAAAAACTGTTTTTT.